This record concerns one T cell receptor (beta chain) sequence. Per the original methods: Reference gene primer amplification yielded estimated nucleated cell counts. Measured with immunoSEQ multiplex PCR; TCRdb has only the in-frame clones, and not every one. The DNA was the basis for D and trimming; V, J and clone size are from that table. The sample includes some 400,000 clones, 85% to 90% of them seen just once. This sample stems from a study of blood T cell repertoires in COVID-19. Clinical history reported by participants formed the basis on which cohorts were assigned. The clonotype originates from a man aged 25-45 years who had recovered from COVID-19. The sequencing input was PBMCs or T cells enriched from blood (not recorded which).

The CDR3 region has the DNA TGTGCCAGCAGCCGCTTTACAGCGGGGGGACTAGCACAGTATTTT. Residues: CASSRFTAGGLAQYF. The chain combines TRBV3-1 (or the pseudogene TRBV3-2) with TRBJ2-3, with 9 bases aligning to TRBD2. Germline CDR1 reads LGHDT; CDR2 reads YNNKEL (reference sequence). The CDR3 spans 15 residues. The junction had 14 bases not matched to a gene; V was cut back by 4 bases and J by 12 bases.